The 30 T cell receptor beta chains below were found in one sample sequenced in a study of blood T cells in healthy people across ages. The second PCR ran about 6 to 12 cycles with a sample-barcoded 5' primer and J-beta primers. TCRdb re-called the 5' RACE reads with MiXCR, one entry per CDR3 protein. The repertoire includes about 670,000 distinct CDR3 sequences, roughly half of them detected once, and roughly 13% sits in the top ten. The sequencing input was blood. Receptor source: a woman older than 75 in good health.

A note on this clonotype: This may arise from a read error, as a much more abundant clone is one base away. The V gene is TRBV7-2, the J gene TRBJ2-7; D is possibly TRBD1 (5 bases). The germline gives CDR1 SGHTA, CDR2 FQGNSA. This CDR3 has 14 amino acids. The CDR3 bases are TGTGCCAGCAGCTTAAGTTTAGGGGTTTACGAGCGGTACTTC. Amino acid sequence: CASSLSLGVYERYF.

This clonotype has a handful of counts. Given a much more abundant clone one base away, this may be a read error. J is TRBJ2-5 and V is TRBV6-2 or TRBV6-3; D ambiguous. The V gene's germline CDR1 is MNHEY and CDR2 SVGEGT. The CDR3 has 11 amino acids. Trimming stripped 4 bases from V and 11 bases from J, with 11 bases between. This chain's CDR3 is CASSSINEQYF. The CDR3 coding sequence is TGTGCCAGCAGTTCCATCAATGAGCAGTACTTC.

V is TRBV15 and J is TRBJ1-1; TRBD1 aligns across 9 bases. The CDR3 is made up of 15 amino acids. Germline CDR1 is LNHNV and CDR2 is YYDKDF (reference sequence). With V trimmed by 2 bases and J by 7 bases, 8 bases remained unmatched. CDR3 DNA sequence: TGTGCCACCAGCAGATCCGGGACAGGGTCCCTTGAAGCTTTCTTT. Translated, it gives CATSRSGTGSLEAFF.

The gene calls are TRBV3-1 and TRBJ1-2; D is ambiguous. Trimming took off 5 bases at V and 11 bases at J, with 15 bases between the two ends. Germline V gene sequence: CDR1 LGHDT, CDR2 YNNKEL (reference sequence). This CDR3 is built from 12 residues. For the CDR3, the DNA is TGTGCCAGCAGCTCCCGGGCCCTCCGGTACACCTTC. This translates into CASSSRALRYTF.

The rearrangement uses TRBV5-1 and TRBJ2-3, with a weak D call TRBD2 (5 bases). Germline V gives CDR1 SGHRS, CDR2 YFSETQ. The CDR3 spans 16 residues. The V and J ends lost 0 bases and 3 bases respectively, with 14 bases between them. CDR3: CASSLEVQRRTDTQYF. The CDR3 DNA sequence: TGCGCCAGCAGCTTGGAGGTCCAACGGAGGACAGATACGCAGTATTTT.

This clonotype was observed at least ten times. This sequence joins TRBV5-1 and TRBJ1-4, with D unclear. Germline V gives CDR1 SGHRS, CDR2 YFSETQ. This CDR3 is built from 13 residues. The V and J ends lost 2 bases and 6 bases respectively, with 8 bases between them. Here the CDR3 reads CASSFREDEKLFF. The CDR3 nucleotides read TGCGCCAGCAGCTTTAGGGAAGATGAAAAACTGTTTTTT.

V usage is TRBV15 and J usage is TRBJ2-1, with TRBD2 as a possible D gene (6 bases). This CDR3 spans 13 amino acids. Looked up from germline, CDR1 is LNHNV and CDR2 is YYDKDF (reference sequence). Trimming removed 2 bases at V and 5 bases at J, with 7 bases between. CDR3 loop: CATSRWGDNEQFF. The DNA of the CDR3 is TGTGCCACCAGCAGATGGGGGGACAATGAGCAGTTCTTC.

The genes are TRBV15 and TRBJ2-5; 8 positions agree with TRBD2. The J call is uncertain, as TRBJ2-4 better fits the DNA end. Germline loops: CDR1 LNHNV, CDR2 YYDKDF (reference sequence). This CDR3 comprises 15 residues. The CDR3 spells CATSRAGGVGDIQYF. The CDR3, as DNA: TGTGCCACCAGCAGAGCGGGGGGGGTCGGGGACATTCAGTACTTC.

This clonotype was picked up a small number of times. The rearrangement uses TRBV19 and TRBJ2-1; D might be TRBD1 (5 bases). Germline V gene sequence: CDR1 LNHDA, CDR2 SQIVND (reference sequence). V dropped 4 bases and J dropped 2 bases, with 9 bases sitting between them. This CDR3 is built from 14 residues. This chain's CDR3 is CASSTGLAYNEQFF. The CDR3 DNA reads TGTGCCAGTAGTACAGGGCTCGCCTACAATGAGCAGTTCTTC.

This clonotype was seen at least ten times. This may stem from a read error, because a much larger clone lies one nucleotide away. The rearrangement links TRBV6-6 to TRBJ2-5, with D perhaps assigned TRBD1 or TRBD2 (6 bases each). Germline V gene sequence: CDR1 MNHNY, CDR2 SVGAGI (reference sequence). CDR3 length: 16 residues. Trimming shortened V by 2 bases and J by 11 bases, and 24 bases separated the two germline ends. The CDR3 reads CASSYSGQGTYNEQYF. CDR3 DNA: TGTGCCAGCAGTTACAGCGGGCAGGGGACTTACAATGAGCAGTACTTC.

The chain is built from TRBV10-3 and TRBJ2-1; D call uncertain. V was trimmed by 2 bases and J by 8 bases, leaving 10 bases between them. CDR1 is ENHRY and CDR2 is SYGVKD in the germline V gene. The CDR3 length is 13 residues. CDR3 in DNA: TGTGCCATCAGTGAGGGACGGTCGGATGAGCAGTTCTTC. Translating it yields CAISEGRSDEQFF.

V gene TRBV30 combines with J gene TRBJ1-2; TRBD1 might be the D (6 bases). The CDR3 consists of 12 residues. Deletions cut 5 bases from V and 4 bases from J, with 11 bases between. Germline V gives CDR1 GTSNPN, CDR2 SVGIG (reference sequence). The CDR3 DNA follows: TGTGCCTGGCGACAGGCACTCTATGGCTACACCTTC. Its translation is CAWRQALYGYTF.

DNA of the CDR3: TGTGCCAGTAGTATAGCTAGCGGGGGGTTGTTGCAGCTCGATGAGCAGTTCTTC. Amino acid sequence: CASSIASGGLLQLDEQFF. The rearrangement uses TRBV19 and TRBJ2-1, with 11 bases aligning to TRBD2. J lost 8 bases, V lost 1 base, and 13 bases had no gene match. In germline, CDR1 is LNHDA, CDR2 SQIVND (reference sequence). The CDR3 runs to 18 residues.

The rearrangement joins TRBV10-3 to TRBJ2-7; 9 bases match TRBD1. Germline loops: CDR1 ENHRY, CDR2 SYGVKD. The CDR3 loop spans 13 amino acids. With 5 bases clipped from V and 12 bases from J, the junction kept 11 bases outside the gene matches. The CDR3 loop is CAISSGTGTDLYF. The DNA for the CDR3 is TGTGCCATCAGTTCCGGGACAGGGACCGACTTGTACTTC.

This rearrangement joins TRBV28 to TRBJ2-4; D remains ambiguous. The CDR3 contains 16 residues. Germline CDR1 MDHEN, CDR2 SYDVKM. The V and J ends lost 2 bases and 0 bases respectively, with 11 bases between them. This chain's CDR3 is CASSLTGRLAKNIQYF. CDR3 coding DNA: TGTGCCAGCAGTTTAACCGGCAGACTAGCCAAAAACATTCAGTACTTC.

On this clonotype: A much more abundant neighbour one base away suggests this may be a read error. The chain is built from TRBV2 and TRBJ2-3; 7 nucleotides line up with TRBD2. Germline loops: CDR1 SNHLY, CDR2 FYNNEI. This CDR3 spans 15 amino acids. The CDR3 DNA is TGTGTCAGCAGCATCCTTGCGGGAGCAATAGATACGCAGTATTTT. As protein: CVSSILAGAIDTQYF.

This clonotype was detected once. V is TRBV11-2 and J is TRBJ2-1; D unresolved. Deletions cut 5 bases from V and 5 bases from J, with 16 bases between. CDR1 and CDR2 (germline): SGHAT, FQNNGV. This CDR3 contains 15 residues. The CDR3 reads CASSPIRPPHNEQFF. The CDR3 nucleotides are TGTGCCAGCAGCCCCATACGCCCTCCCCACAATGAGCAGTTCTTC. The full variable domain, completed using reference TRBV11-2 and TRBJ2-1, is EAGVAQSPRYKIIEKRQSVAFWCNPISGHATLYWYQQILGQGPKLLIQFQNNGVVDDSQLPKDRFSAERLKGVDSTLKIQPAKLEDSAVYLCASSPIRPPHNEQFFGPGTRLTVL.

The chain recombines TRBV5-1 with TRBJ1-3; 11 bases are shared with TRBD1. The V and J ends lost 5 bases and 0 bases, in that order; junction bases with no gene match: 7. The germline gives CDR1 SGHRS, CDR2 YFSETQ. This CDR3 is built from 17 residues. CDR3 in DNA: TGCGCCAGCAGTCAATACGGGACAGGGGGCTCTGGAAACACCATATATTTT. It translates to CASSQYGTGGSGNTIYF.

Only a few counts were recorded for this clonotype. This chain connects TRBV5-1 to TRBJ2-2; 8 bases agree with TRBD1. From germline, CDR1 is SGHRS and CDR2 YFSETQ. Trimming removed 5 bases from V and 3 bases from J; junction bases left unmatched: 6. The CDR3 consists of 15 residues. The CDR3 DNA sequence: TGCGCCAGCAGACCAGGGGGCGACTACACCGGGGAGCTGTTTTTT. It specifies CASRPGGDYTGELFF.

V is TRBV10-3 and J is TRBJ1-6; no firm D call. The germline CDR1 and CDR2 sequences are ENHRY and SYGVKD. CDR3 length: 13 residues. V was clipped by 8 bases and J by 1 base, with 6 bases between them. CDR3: CAIGSSYNSPLHF. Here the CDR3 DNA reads TGTGCCATCGGTTCGTCCTATAATTCACCCCTCCACTTT.

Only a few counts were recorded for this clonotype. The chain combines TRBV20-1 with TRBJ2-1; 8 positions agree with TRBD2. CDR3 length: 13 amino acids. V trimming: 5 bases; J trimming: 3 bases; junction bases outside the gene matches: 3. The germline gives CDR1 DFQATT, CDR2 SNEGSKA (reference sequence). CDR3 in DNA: TGCAGTGCTTCACTAGCGGTCTACAATGAGCAGTTCTTC. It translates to CSASLAVYNEQFF.

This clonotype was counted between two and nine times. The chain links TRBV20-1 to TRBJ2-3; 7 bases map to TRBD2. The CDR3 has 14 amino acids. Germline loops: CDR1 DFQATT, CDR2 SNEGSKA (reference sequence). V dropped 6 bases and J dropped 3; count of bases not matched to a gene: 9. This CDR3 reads CSAAPPSGTDTQYF. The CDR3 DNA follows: TGCAGTGCCGCCCCCCCTAGCGGTACAGATACGCAGTATTTT.

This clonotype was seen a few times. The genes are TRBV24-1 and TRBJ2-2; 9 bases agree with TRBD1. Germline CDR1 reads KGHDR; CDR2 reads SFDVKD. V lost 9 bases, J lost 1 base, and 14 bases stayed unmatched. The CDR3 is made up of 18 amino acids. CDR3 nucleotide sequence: TGTGCCACCGGGCCGGCCGGGACAGGGACCTTGAACACCGGGGAGCTGTTTTTT. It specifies CATGPAGTGTLNTGELFF.

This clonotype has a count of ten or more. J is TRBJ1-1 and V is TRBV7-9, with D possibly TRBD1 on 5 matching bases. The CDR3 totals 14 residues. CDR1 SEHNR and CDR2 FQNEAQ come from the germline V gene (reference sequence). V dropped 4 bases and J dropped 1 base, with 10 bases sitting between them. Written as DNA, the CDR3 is TGTGCCAGCAGCTCCCAGGGCACGAACACTGAAGCTTTCTTT. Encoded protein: CASSSQGTNTEAFF.

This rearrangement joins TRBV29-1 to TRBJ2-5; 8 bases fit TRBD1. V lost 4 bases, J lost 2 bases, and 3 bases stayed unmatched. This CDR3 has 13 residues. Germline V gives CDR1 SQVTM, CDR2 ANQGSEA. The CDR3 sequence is CSVGQGWQETQYF. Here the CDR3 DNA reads TGCAGCGTTGGACAGGGGTGGCAAGAGACCCAGTACTTC.

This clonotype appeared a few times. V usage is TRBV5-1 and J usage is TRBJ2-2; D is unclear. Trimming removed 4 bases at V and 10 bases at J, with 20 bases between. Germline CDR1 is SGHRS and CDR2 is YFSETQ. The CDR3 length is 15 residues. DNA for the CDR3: TGCGCCAGCAGCCTCGACCACCCAGGTCGCGCGGAGCTGTTTTTT. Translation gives CASSLDHPGRAELFF.

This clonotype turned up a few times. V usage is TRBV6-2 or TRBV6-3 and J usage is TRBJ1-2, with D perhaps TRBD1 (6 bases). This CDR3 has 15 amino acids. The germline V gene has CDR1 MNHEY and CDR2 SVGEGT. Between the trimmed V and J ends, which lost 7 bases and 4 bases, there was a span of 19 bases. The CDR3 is CASTKNRDGAYGYTF. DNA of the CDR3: TGTGCCAGCACGAAAAACAGGGACGGAGCCTATGGCTACACCTTC.

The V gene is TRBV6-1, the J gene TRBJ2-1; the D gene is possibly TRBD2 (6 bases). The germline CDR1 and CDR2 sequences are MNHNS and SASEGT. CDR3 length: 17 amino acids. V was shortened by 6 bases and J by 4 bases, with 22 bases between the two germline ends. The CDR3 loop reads CASSKPKGLYIYNEQFF. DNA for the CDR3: TGTGCCAGCAGCAAACCGAAGGGACTCTATATTTACAATGAGCAGTTCTTC.

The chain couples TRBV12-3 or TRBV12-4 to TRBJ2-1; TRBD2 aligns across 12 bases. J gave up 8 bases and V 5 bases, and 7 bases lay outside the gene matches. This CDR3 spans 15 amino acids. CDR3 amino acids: CASSPLAGGPDEQFF. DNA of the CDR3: TGTGCCAGCAGTCCTCTAGCGGGGGGGCCCGATGAGCAGTTCTTC.

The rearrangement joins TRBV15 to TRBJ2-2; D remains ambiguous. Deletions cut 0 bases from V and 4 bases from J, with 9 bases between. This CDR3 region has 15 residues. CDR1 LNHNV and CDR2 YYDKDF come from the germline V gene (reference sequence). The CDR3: CATSRDSRGTGELFF. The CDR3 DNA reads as TGTGCCACCAGCAGAGACAGTCGTGGCACCGGGGAGCTGTTTTTT.